This TCR beta chain is from a study of cytomegalovirus exposure and HLA in healthy donors. The CDR3 covers 14 residues. V lost 4 bases and J lost 6, with 14 bases in between. CDR1 and CDR2 (germline): MNHEY, SVGAGI. Vbeta (60) and Jbeta (13) primers were used in the PCR. Profiling relied on immunoSEQ multiplex PCR, and the TCRdb table lists in-frame clones only, not all of them. Among about 78,000 clones listed, over 60% were seen once. This receptor was identified in a woman in her thirties or forties in good health and CMV-seropositive. The chain is built from TRBV6-5 and TRBJ2-3; D is undetermined. Sequencing was done on a sample of PBMCs. CDR3 protein: CASSSAPPADTQYF. The CDR3 nucleotides read TGTGCCAGCAGTTCCGCCCCTCCAGCGGATACGCAGTATTTT.